These 25 T cell receptor beta chains came from one sample sequenced in a study of blood T cell repertoires in COVID-19. The protocol was immunoSEQ multiplex PCR, while the TCRdb copy is restricted to in-frame clones and leaves out a portion. The repertoire consists of over 50,000 clones, with around 87% occurring once and the leading ten covering approximately 7.8%. The sample taken for sequencing was peripheral blood. The origin of the receptors is a man between 50 and 59 years old with active COVID-19.

This chain connects TRBV5-1 to TRBJ2-1, with 7 nucleotides matching TRBD2. The trim removed 4 bases at V and 5 bases at J, leaving 6 bases unmatched. The germline V gene has CDR1 SGHRS and CDR2 YFSETQ. The length of the CDR3 is 14 residues. The CDR3 spells CASSRGGANNEQFF. The CDR3 nucleotides are TGCGCCAGCAGCCGGGGAGGGGCAAACAATGAGCAGTTCTTC.

The V gene is TRBV7-8, the J gene TRBJ2-2; D gene ambiguous. This CDR3 comprises 13 residues. Trimming shortened V by 9 bases and J by 5 bases, and 13 bases separated the two germline ends. Germline assignment: CDR1 SGHVS and CDR2 FQNEAQ. This CDR3 reads CASHTTQTGELFF. The DNA for the CDR3 is TGTGCCAGTCACACAACGCAGACCGGGGAGCTGTTTTTT.

The chain joins TRBV4-3 to TRBJ1-4; possible D gene TRBD1, 5 bases. This CDR3 has 15 amino acids. Germline CDR1 reads LGHNA; CDR2 reads YSLEER. The ends were cut back, 8 bases at V and 1 base at J, with 14 bases in the middle. The CDR3 DNA reads TGCGCCAGCGGGTTCGGACACGAAACTAATGAAAAACTGTTTTTT. Its translation: CASGFGHETNEKLFF.

The V call is TRBV18, the J call TRBJ1-4; 8 bases fit TRBD1. V lost 4 bases to trimming and J lost 4 bases; unmatched junction nucleotides: 2. The CDR3 contains 14 residues. Germline V gives CDR1 KGHSH, CDR2 LQKENI. The CDR3 region is CASSLGQGNEKLFF. The CDR3, as DNA: TGTGCCAGCTCACTTGGACAGGGTAATGAAAAACTGTTTTTT.

The DNA of the CDR3 is TGCAGTGCTGGGGGGGTCTACGAGCAGTACTTC. It yields the protein CSAGGVYEQYF. This chain uses TRBV20-1 with TRBJ2-7, with TRBD2 matching over 7 bases. The germline V gene has CDR1 DFQATT and CDR2 SNEGSKA (reference sequence). The CDR3 loop spans 11 amino acids. With 5 bases clipped from V and 3 bases from J, the junction kept 1 base outside the gene matches.

Points on this clone: Sequence at one end of the junction differs from germline and may be a read error. The chain carries TRBV15 and TRBJ1-1; tentative D call: TRBD1 (5 bases). The CDR3 runs 15 residues. Germline CDR1 reads LNHNV; CDR2 reads YYDKDF (reference sequence). In nucleotides, the CDR3 is TGTGCCACCAGGAGAGGAACAGGCTTGAACACTGAAGCTTTCTTT. Protein sequence: CATRRGTGLNTEAFF.

The rearrangement joins TRBV7-2 to TRBJ2-5, with a weak D call TRBD2 (5 bases). Germline values: CDR1 SGHTA, CDR2 FQGNSA. The CDR3 length is 16 residues. The V gene lost 0 bases and the J gene lost 1 base, with 12 bases spanning the gap. The CDR3: CASSLAQGLAQETQYF. In DNA, the CDR3 is TGTGCCAGCAGCTTAGCGCAAGGGCTAGCCCAAGAGACCCAGTACTTC.

The chain is built from TRBV9 and TRBJ1-1; D is ambiguous. This CDR3 spans 17 amino acids. Deletions cut 0 bases from V and 5 bases from J, with 20 bases between. Per germline, CDR1 SGDLS and CDR2 YYNGEE. The CDR3 reads CASSVATSADPRTEAFF. CDR3 sequence (DNA): TGTGCCAGCAGCGTAGCTACATCGGCCGACCCGCGGACTGAAGCTTTCTTT.

The chain uses TRBV28 and TRBJ2-7; 7 nucleotides match TRBD1. V was clipped by 6 bases and J by 6 bases; unmatched bases: 11. CDR3 size: 14 residues. Germline V CDR1 and CDR2: MDHEN, SYDVKM. CDR3 bases: TGTGCCAGCAGAACCGGGACAGTCGGCTTCGAGCAGTACTTC. Translating it yields CASRTGTVGFEQYF.

This chain links TRBV7-9 with TRBJ2-2, with TRBD2 as a possible D gene (6 bases). CDR1 is SEHNR and CDR2 is FQNEAQ in the germline V gene (reference sequence). Trimming cost V 1 base and J 7 bases, with 10 bases left between them. The CDR3 covers 14 residues. The CDR3 spells CASSLDGSHGELFF. CDR3 nucleotide sequence: TGTGCCAGCAGCTTAGACGGGAGCCACGGGGAGCTGTTTTTT.

V usage is TRBV5-8 and J usage is TRBJ2-6; D uncertain. Trimming took off 1 base at V and 4 bases at J, with 9 bases between the two ends. The CDR3 runs 15 residues. Germline V lookup: CDR1 SGHTS, CDR2 YDEGEE. For the CDR3, the DNA is TGTGCCAGCAGCTTGAGAGCTCTCGGGGCCAACGTCCTGACTTTC. Translation: CASSLRALGANVLTF. The full variable domain, its missing parts supplied by reference TRBV5-8 and TRBJ2-6, is EAGVTQSPTHLIKTRGQQATLRCSPISGHTSVYWYQQALGLGLQFLLWYDEGEERNRGNFPPRFSGRQFPNYSSELNVNALELEDSALYLCASSLRALGANVLTFGAGSRLTVL.

The chain has TRBV19 and TRBJ1-5, with 9 nucleotides matching TRBD1. CDR1 is LNHDA, CDR2 SQIVND, per germline (reference sequence). V dropped 5 bases and J dropped 9; count of bases not matched to a gene: 11. This CDR3 is 15 amino acids long. CDR3 loop: CASSATGGRAGPQHF. The CDR3 DNA sequence: TGTGCCAGTAGTGCCACAGGGGGCCGAGCGGGGCCCCAGCATTTT.

This chain's CDR3 is CASSPVGLGGDTQYF. As DNA, the CDR3 is TGTGCCAGCTCACCCGTGGGACTAGGGGGAGATACGCAGTATTTT. The chain is built from TRBV18 and TRBJ2-3; 8 positions match TRBD2. V lost 3 bases and J lost 5; bases outside the gene matches: 7. The germline V gene encodes CDR1 KGHSH and CDR2 LQKENI. The CDR3 has 15 residues.

This chain joins TRBV7-2 and TRBJ1-1; TRBD1 is a possible D gene (6 bases). V was cut by 1 base and J by 5 bases, with 14 bases left in between. Germline V gene data show CDR1 as SGHTA and CDR2 as FQGNSA. The CDR3 consists of 15 residues. The CDR3 DNA follows: TGTGCCAGCAGCTTAGGCGGGGGGCTAAAGACTGAAGCTTTCTTT. It specifies CASSLGGGLKTEAFF.

This chain connects TRBV18 to TRBJ2-7, with D maybe TRBD1 (6 bases). The CDR3 length is 14 residues. Germline CDR1 is KGHSH and CDR2 is LQKENI. Trimming stripped 2 bases from V and 7 bases from J, with 15 bases between. The CDR3 DNA follows: TGTGCCAGCTCACCAGGGGGCGGGCCGGGAGAGCAGTACTTC. Residues: CASSPGGGPGEQYF.

A single count supports this clone. The chain employs TRBV7-9 and TRBJ1-1; weak D call: TRBD1 (6 bases). The CDR3 contains 15 residues. From germline, CDR1 is SEHNR and CDR2 FQNEAQ (reference sequence). V was trimmed by 1 base and J by 1 base, leaving 10 bases between them. This CDR3 reads CASSLEGQWNTEAFF. CDR3 nucleotides: TGTGCCAGCAGCTTAGAAGGACAGTGGAACACTGAAGCTTTCTTT.

Only one count was recorded for this clone. J is TRBJ2-1 and V is TRBV6-2 or TRBV6-3; 7 bases agree with TRBD2. This CDR3 spans 14 amino acids. V was pared by 6 bases and J by 3 bases, with 5 bases of the junction left unmatched. The germline V gene encodes CDR1 MNHEY and CDR2 SVGEGT. CDR3 DNA: TGTGCCAGCAGCAGACGCGGGGGCTACAATGAGCAGTTCTTC. It yields the protein CASSRRGGYNEQFF.

V gene TRBV6-5 combines with J gene TRBJ2-7; possibly TRBD2 for D (6 bases). The CDR3 spans 15 residues. Per germline, CDR1 MNHEY and CDR2 SVGAGI. V was trimmed by 5 bases and J by 0 bases, leaving 14 bases between them. The CDR3 DNA reads as TGTGCCAGCAGTCGTCGGGAGTCCGCCTCCTACGAGCAGTACTTC. It specifies CASSRRESASYEQYF.

This rearrangement joins TRBV27 to TRBJ2-3, with 7 positions matching TRBD1. Losses at the gene ends were 6 bases for V and 0 bases for J; bases not matched to a gene: 15. CDR3 length equals 18 residues. Per the germline V gene, CDR1 is MNHEY and CDR2 is SMNVEV (reference sequence). Written as DNA, the CDR3 is TGTGCCAGCAGGGGAATTCGTCAACAGGGGCAAAGCACAGATACGCAGTATTTT. Translated, it gives CASRGIRQQGQSTDTQYF.

This clone was seen only a few times. The rearrangement links TRBV9 to TRBJ2-1; 8 nucleotides match TRBD2. With 0 bases clipped from V and 9 bases from J, the junction kept 5 bases outside the gene matches. The CDR3 contains 14 residues. Germline CDR1 is SGDLS and CDR2 is YYNGEE. CDR3 in DNA: TGTGCCAGCAGCGTAGAGGGACTAGTCGGTGAGCAGTTCTTC. Translating it yields CASSVEGLVGEQFF.

This chain connects TRBV7-3 to TRBJ2-2; TRBD2 aligns across 7 bases. The germline CDR1 and CDR2 sequences are SGHTA and FQGTGA. Unmatched junction bases numbered 12, after V lost 5 bases and J lost 3 bases. There are 17 residues in the CDR3. CDR3 in DNA: TGTGCCAGCAGCCGTAAGGGTGCTAGCGGAGACACCGGGGAGCTGTTTTTT. It specifies CASSRKGASGDTGELFF.

The CDR3 bases are TGTGCCAGCGATCCCTCAACCCGGGGGGCCTCTGGAAACACCATATATTTT. Translating gives CASDPSTRGASGNTIYF. The V call is TRBV3-1 (or the pseudogene TRBV3-2), the J call TRBJ1-3, with D perhaps matching TRBD1 (6 bases). V was cut by 8 bases and J by 0 bases, with 20 bases left in between. CDR1 LGHDT and CDR2 YNNKEL come from the germline V gene (reference sequence). The CDR3 is 17 amino acids.

The rearrangement links TRBV13 to TRBJ2-7; D not certain. Germline V gene data show CDR1 as PRHDT and CDR2 as FYEKMQ (reference sequence). The CDR3 loop spans 16 amino acids. The V and J ends lost 5 bases and 3 bases respectively, with 20 bases between them. CDR3 DNA: TGTGCCAGCAGCCCGCCGCTTAGCCCCATTTTCTACGAGCAGTACTTC. Translated, it gives CASSPPLSPIFYEQYF. The full variable domain, in which reference TRBV13 and TRBJ2-7 provide the parts outside the CDR3, is AAGVIQSPRHLIKEKRETATLKCYPIPRHDTVYWYQQGPGQDPQFLISFYEKMQSDKGSIPDRFSAQQFSDYHSELNMSSLELGDSALYFCASSPPLSPIFYEQYFGPGTRLTVT.

This clone was picked up a small number of times. The chain carries TRBV11-1 and TRBJ1-1; 12 bases match TRBD1. Germline values: CDR1 SGHAT, CDR2 FQDESV (reference sequence). With V trimmed by 5 bases and J by 1 base, 2 bases remained unmatched. The CDR3 contains 15 residues. CDR3 bases: TGTGCCAGCAGCCCGGGACAGGGGGCGAACACTGAAGCTTTCTTT. This sequence encodes CASSPGQGANTEAFF.

The chain links TRBV5-3 to TRBJ2-1; D gene uncertain. TRBV5-3 is reported as an ORF; its role is uncertain. This CDR3 comprises 14 residues. V gave up 0 bases and J gave up 6 bases, with 10 bases separating them. The CDR3 sequence: CARSLGPPGNEQFF. For the CDR3, the DNA is TGTGCCAGAAGCTTGGGACCGCCGGGCAATGAGCAGTTCTTC.